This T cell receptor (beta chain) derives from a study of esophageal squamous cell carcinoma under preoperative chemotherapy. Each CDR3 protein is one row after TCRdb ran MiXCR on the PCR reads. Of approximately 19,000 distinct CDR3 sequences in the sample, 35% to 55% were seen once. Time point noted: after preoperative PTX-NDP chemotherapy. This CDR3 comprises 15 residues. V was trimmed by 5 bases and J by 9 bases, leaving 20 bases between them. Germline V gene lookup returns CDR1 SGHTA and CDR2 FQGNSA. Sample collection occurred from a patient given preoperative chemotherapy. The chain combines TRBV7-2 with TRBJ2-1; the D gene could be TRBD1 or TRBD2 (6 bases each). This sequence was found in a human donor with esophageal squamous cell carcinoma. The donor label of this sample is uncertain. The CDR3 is CASSPLAFLGGEQFF. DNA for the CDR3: TGTGCCAGCAGCCCACTAGCTTTCTTAGGGGGTGAGCAGTTCTTC.